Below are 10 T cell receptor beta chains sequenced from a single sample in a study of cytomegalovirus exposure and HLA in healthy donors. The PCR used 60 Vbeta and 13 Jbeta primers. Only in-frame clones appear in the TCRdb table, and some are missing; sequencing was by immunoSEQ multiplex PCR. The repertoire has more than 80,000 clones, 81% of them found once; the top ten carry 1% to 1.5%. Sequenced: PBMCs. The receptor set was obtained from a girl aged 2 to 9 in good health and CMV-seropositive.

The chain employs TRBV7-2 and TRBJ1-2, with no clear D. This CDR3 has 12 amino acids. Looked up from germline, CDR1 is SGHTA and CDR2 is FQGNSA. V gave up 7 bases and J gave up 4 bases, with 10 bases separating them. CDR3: CASIPRGYGYTF. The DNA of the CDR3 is TGTGCCAGCATCCCCCGGGGCTATGGCTACACCTTC. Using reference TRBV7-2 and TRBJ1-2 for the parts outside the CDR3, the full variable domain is GAGVSQSPSNKVTEKGKDVELRCDPISGHTALYWYRQSLGQGLEFLIYFQGNSAPDKSGLPSDRFSAERTGGSVSTLTIQRTQQEDSAVYLCASIPRGYGYTFGSGTRLTVV.

The CDR3 DNA is TGTGCCAGCAGTGAATATGGGACAGGGGGGGAAAAACTGTTTTTT. Translating it yields CASSEYGTGGEKLFF. This sequence joins TRBV25-1 and TRBJ1-4, with 11 bases aligning to TRBD1. The germline gives CDR1 MGHDK, CDR2 SYGVNS. V dropped 0 bases and J dropped 8; count of bases not matched to a gene: 2. CDR3 length: 15 amino acids.

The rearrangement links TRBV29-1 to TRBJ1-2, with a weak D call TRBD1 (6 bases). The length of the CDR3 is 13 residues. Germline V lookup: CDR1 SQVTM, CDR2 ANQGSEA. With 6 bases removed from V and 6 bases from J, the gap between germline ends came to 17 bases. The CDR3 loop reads CSVKGAGDDGYTF. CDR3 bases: TGCAGCGTAAAAGGTGCAGGGGATGATGGCTACACCTTC.

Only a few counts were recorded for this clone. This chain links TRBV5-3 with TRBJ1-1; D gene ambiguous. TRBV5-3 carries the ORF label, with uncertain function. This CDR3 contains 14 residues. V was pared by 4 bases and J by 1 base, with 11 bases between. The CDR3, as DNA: TGTGCCAGAAGCCCGAGCCCCCCGAACACTGAAGCTTTCTTT. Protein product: CARSPSPPNTEAFF.

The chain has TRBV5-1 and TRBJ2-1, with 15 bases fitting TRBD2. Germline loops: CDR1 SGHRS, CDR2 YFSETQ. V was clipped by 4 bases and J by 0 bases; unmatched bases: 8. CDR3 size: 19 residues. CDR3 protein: CASSRTSGRAASSYNEQFF. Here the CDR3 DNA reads TGCGCCAGCAGCCGGACTAGCGGGAGGGCGGCGAGCTCCTACAATGAGCAGTTCTTC.

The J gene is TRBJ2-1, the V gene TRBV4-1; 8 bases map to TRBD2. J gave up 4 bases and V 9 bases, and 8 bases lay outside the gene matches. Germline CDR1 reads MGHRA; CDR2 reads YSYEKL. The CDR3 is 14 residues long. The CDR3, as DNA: TGCGCCAGTAGCGGTAGCGGGACATACAATGAGCAGTTCTTC. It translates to CASSGSGTYNEQFF.

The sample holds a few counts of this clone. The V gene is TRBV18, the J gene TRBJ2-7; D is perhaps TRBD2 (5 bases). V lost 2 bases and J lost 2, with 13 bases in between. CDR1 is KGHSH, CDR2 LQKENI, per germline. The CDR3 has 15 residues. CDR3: CASSPTSDGTYEQYF. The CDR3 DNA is TGTGCCAGCTCACCAACTTCGGACGGGACCTACGAGCAGTACTTC.

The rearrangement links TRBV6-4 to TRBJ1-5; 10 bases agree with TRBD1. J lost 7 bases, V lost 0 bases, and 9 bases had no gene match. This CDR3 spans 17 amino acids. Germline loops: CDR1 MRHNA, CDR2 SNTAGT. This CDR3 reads CASSDSNGTGVRQPQHF. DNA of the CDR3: TGTGCCAGCAGTGACTCGAACGGGACAGGGGTTCGGCAGCCCCAGCATTTT.

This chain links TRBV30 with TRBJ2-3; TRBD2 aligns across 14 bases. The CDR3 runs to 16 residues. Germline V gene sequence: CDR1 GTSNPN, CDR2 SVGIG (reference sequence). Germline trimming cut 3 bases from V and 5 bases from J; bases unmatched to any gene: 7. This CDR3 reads CAWRTGLAGVLDTQYF. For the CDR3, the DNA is TGTGCCTGGAGGACGGGACTAGCGGGAGTTTTAGATACGCAGTATTTT.

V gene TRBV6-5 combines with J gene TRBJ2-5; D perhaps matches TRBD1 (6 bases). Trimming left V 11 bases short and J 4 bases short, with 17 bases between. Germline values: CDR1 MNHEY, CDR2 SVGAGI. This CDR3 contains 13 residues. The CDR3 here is CACQQGTVETQYF. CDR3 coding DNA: TGTGCCTGTCAACAGGGTACGGTAGAGACCCAGTACTTC.